Below, 9 T cell receptor beta chains from the same sample are listed, as sequenced in a study of T cells in Graves' hyperthyroidism and ophthalmopathy. Researchers amplified the TCR beta CDR3 regions from RNA transcripts. The HTBI primer set was used in a first-round RT-PCR of the TCR CDR3. Each CDR3 protein gets one entry after TCRdb re-called the multiplex PCR reads with MiXCR. The sample holds roughly 700,000 distinct CDR3 sequences, roughly 17% seen once. Input material: blood. All receptors derive from a man between 45 and 60 years old with Graves' hyperthyroidism.

In its sample, this clonotype was seen many times. The chain uses TRBV7-9 and TRBJ2-7; D is possibly TRBD2 (6 bases). The CDR3 has 14 amino acids. The V and J ends lost 1 base and 7 bases respectively, with 14 bases between them. CDR1 SEHNR and CDR2 FQNEAQ come from the germline V gene (reference sequence). DNA for the CDR3: TGTGCCAGCAGCTTAGGGACGGGAGTGAGGGAGCAGTACTTC. Protein sequence: CASSLGTGVREQYF.

This clonotype showed up just a few times. The rearrangement joins TRBV7-9 to TRBJ2-5; D tentatively fits TRBD1 or TRBD2 (5 bases each). Trimming took off 5 bases at V and 2 bases at J, with 15 bases between the two ends. This CDR3 spans 15 amino acids. Germline V gives CDR1 SEHNR, CDR2 FQNEAQ (reference sequence). CDR3 nucleotide sequence: TGTGCCAGCAGCCCCGTCCCGGGACGTCAAGAGACCCAGTACTTC. Translated: CASSPVPGRQETQYF.

At least ten counts were recorded for this clonotype. The V and J genes are TRBV28 and TRBJ1-1; TRBD1 might be the D (5 bases). Trimming removed 6 bases at V and 3 bases at J, with 14 bases between. The CDR3 spans 14 residues. In germline, CDR1 is MDHEN, CDR2 SYDVKM. The CDR3 sequence is CASSWGGVDTEAFF. CDR3 DNA sequence: TGTGCCAGCAGCTGGGGGGGGGTCGACACTGAAGCTTTCTTT.

The sample holds many counts of this clonotype. The V and J genes are TRBV2 and TRBJ2-7; D possibly corresponds to TRBD1 (6 bases). This CDR3 spans 13 amino acids. V lost 7 bases and J 4 bases, leaving 14 bases between the germline ends. The germline V gene has CDR1 SNHLY and CDR2 FYNNEI. The DNA for the CDR3 is TGTGCCAGCATTAGACAGGTGAATTACGAGCAGTACTTC. Encoded protein: CASIRQVNYEQYF.

This chain connects TRBV6-2 or TRBV6-3 to TRBJ2-3; the D gene is possibly TRBD1 (6 bases). Germline CDR1 is MNHEY and CDR2 is SVGEGT. V lost 0 bases and J lost 8, with 12 bases in between. The CDR3 sequence is 14 residues long. CDR3 in amino acids: CASSYSLGRGTQYF. The CDR3 DNA reads as TGTGCCAGCAGTTACTCGTTGGGCAGGGGTACGCAGTATTTT.

The chain combines TRBV28 with TRBJ2-1; D may correspond to TRBD1 or TRBD2 (5 bases each). Between the trimmed V and J ends, which lost 7 bases and 0 bases, there was a span of 13 bases. Germline V lookup: CDR1 MDHEN, CDR2 SYDVKM. This CDR3 region has 15 residues. The CDR3 spells CASTWAGSSYNEQFF. DNA of the CDR3: TGTGCCAGCACCTGGGCAGGGAGCTCCTACAATGAGCAGTTCTTC.

Comment on this clonotype: One junction end does not reproduce the germline sequence, and a read error may be involved. The V and J genes are TRBV15 and TRBJ2-6; 9 nucleotides align to TRBD1. The CDR3 runs 23 residues. CDR1 is LNHNV and CDR2 is YYDKDF in the germline V gene (reference sequence). The CDR3 spells CATSSEIPGQGEGDWPGANVLPF. The DNA for the CDR3 is TGTGCCACCAGCAGCGAAATTCCGGGACAGGGCGAGGGAGATTGGCCTGGGGCCAACGTCCTGCCTTTC. The variable domain in full, completed from reference TRBV15 and TRBJ2-6, reads DAMVIQNPRYQVTQFGKPVTLSCSQTLNHNVMYWYQQKSSQAPKLLFHYYDKDFNNEADTPDNFQSRRPNTSFCFLDIRSPGLGDTAMYLCATSSEIPGQGEGDWPGANVLPFGAGSRLTVL.

This clonotype was detected a few times. The gene calls are TRBV9 and TRBJ2-4; TRBD1 agrees at 8 bases. V lost 0 bases and J lost 6; bases outside the gene matches: 5. This CDR3 is 15 amino acids long. Germline values: CDR1 SGDLS, CDR2 YYNGEE. CDR3 amino acids: CASSVEGTGPNIQYF. CDR3 coding DNA: TGTGCCAGCAGCGTAGAGGGGACAGGCCCAAACATTCAGTACTTC.

The V gene is TRBV18, the J gene TRBJ1-4; D is perhaps TRBD1 (5 bases). CDR3 length equals 16 residues. The V end was cut by 3 bases, the J end by 4 bases, with 15 bases between. CDR1 KGHSH and CDR2 LQKENI come from the germline V gene. The chain's CDR3 is CASSPNTGDFNEKLFF. Here the CDR3 DNA reads TGTGCCAGCTCACCGAATACAGGAGATTTTAATGAAAAACTGTTTTTT.